A single sample gave rise to the 25 T cell receptor beta chains below, sequenced in a study of siplizumab effects on memory and regulatory T cells. Here immunoSEQ multiplex PCR was the method, and the copy in TCRdb shows in-frame clones only, minus some. The table has around 97,000 clones, roughly 94% seen once; the top ten hold about 1.5%. The specimen sequenced was non-Treg CD4+ T cells sorted from blood. The receptors derive from a human donor in good health.

DNA of the CDR3: TGTGCCAGCAGTTTAGGGGGGCAAGAGACCCAGTACTTC. Its protein product is CASSLGGQETQYF. This chain links TRBV28 with TRBJ2-5; tentatively, D is TRBD2 (6 bases). V lost 2 bases and J 2 bases, leaving 6 bases between the germline ends. CDR3 length: 13 residues. Germline V gives CDR1 MDHEN, CDR2 SYDVKM.

This rearrangement joins TRBV5-5 to TRBJ1-1; 8 nucleotides align to TRBD1. CDR1 and CDR2 (germline): SGHKS, YYEKEE (reference sequence). V trimming: 2 bases; J trimming: 4 bases; junction bases outside the gene matches: 4. The CDR3 totals 14 residues. The CDR3 sequence is CASSFNRGITEAFF. The DNA for the CDR3 is TGTGCCAGCAGCTTCAACAGGGGGATCACTGAAGCTTTCTTT.

V gene TRBV5-1 combines with J gene TRBJ1-2, with a tentative D call TRBD1 (5 bases). The CDR3 loop spans 13 amino acids. Germline assignment: CDR1 SGHRS and CDR2 YFSETQ. V shed 2 bases and J shed 5 bases, with 10 bases lying between them. CDR3 amino acids: CASSFGEGYGYTF. The CDR3 coding sequence is TGCGCCAGCAGCTTCGGAGAGGGGTATGGCTACACCTTC.

The chain uses TRBV15 and TRBJ1-2; no definite D call. Trimming stripped 4 bases from V and 8 bases from J, with 14 bases between. The CDR3 sequence is 13 residues long. Germline V CDR1 and CDR2: LNHNV, YYDKDF (reference sequence). The CDR3 sequence is CATSNGGYGGYTF. The DNA of the CDR3 is TGTGCCACCAGCAACGGAGGCTATGGCGGCTACACCTTC.

V and J are TRBV5-5 and TRBJ1-1; D ambiguous. CDR3 length equals 11 residues. With 2 bases removed from V and 7 bases from J, the gap between germline ends came to 6 bases. Germline V lookup: CDR1 SGHKS, CDR2 YYEKEE (reference sequence). CDR3 sequence: CASSLIIEAFF. CDR3 nucleotides: TGTGCCAGCAGCTTAATAATTGAAGCTTTCTTT.

The chain recombines TRBV7-3 with TRBJ2-1; 7 bases fit TRBD2. After removal of 2 bases from V and 1 base from J, the junction contained 2 bases not matched to a gene. The CDR3 is 15 residues long. CDR1 is SGHTA, CDR2 FQGTGA, per germline. The CDR3 DNA follows: TGTGCCAGCAGCTTAGACGGGGGGTCCTACAATGAGCAGTTCTTC. This encodes CASSLDGGSYNEQFF.

This sequence joins TRBV18 and TRBJ2-7; D gene uncertain. The V gene lost 3 bases and the J gene lost 4 bases, with 7 bases spanning the gap. Germline V gene data show CDR1 as KGHSH and CDR2 as LQKENI. This CDR3 comprises 12 residues. CDR3: CASSPNEYEQYF. For the CDR3, the DNA is TGTGCCAGCTCACCCAACGAATACGAGCAGTACTTC.

In its sample, this clone was seen a few times. The rearrangement uses TRBV4-1 and TRBJ1-5; D perhaps matches TRBD1 (5 bases). Germline CDR1 reads MGHRA; CDR2 reads YSYEKL. Trimming shortened V by 1 base and J by 7 bases, and 11 bases separated the two germline ends. This CDR3 comprises 14 residues. CDR3 sequence: CASSQALRGQPQHF. As DNA, the CDR3 is TGCGCCAGCAGCCAAGCCCTGAGGGGACAGCCCCAGCATTTT.

The chain is built from TRBV10-2 and TRBJ1-1; 12 nucleotides match TRBD1. This CDR3 region has 14 residues. The V and J ends lost 0 bases and 10 bases, in that order; junction bases with no gene match: 3. CDR1 is WSHSY and CDR2 is SAAADI in the germline V gene. The CDR3 nucleotides read TGCGCCAGCAGTGAGTCGGGACAGGGGGCTTCAGCTTTCTTT. Translated: CASSESGQGASAFF.

The chain uses TRBV11-1 and TRBJ2-1; TRBD2 agrees at 10 bases. CDR1 and CDR2 (germline): SGHAT, FQDESV (reference sequence). CDR3 size: 16 residues. With V trimmed by 0 bases and J by 2 bases, 1 base remained unmatched. CDR3 in DNA: TGTGCCAGCAGCTTAGCGAGCGGGAGGGCCTACAATGAGCAGTTCTTC. It specifies CASSLASGRAYNEQFF.

The chain has TRBV19 and TRBJ2-6; TRBD1 aligns across 9 bases. The germline V gene encodes CDR1 LNHDA and CDR2 SQIVND (reference sequence). The ends lost 7 bases at V and 2 bases at J; junction bases unmatched: 6. The CDR3 length is 16 residues. CDR3 sequence reads: CASKDRGSPGANVLTF. In DNA, the CDR3 is TGTGCCAGTAAAGACAGGGGGTCCCCTGGGGCCAACGTCCTGACTTTC.

This rearrangement joins TRBV5-4 to TRBJ1-1; D not certain. The V and J ends lost 1 base and 1 base respectively, with 14 bases between them. Germline values: CDR1 SGHNT, CDR2 YYREEE (reference sequence). The CDR3 has 16 amino acids. CDR3 nucleotide sequence: TGTGCCAGCAGCTTGACCCCCTTCCAATCGAACACTGAAGCTTTCTTT. Protein: CASSLTPFQSNTEAFF.

This clone was recorded once. This chain links TRBV5-1 with TRBJ2-1; 10 bases are shared with TRBD2. CDR3 size: 16 residues. Germline CDR1 is SGHRS and CDR2 is YFSETQ. V lost 4 bases to trimming and J lost 4 bases; unmatched junction nucleotides: 8. DNA of the CDR3: TGCGCCAGCAGCCCAACTACTAGCGGGGTTTACAATGAGCAGTTCTTC. Its protein is CASSPTTSGVYNEQFF.

This chain joins TRBV19 and TRBJ2-6, with D tentatively TRBD2 (6 bases). The V and J ends lost 5 bases and 1 base respectively, with 9 bases between them. Per germline, CDR1 LNHDA and CDR2 SQIVND (reference sequence). CDR3 length: 15 residues. The CDR3 DNA reads TGTGCCAGTAGTTGGGGGGTGTCTGGGGCCAACGTCCTGACTTTC. It codes for CASSWGVSGANVLTF.

V usage is TRBV5-1 and J usage is TRBJ1-3; D is uncertain. V was pared by 4 bases and J by 2 bases, with 10 bases between. CDR1 is SGHRS, CDR2 YFSETQ, per germline. The CDR3 consists of 14 residues. This chain's CDR3 is CASSVNGAGNTIYF. CDR3 in DNA: TGCGCCAGCAGCGTCAATGGTGCTGGAAACACCATATATTTT.

This sequence joins TRBV6-4 and TRBJ2-3; 9 nucleotides align to TRBD2. CDR1 and CDR2 from the germline V gene are MRHNA and SNTAGT. The CDR3 has 16 residues. Losses at the gene ends were 6 bases for V and 2 bases for J; bases not matched to a gene: 9. The CDR3 protein is CASSALAGVTTDTQYF. For the CDR3, the DNA is TGTGCCAGCAGCGCATTAGCGGGAGTCACCACAGATACGCAGTATTTT.

The rearrangement links TRBV9 to TRBJ2-5, with TRBD2 as a possible D gene (6 bases). Germline V gene data show CDR1 as SGDLS and CDR2 as YYNGEE. Trimming removed 3 bases at V and 3 bases at J, with 15 bases between. The CDR3 contains 15 residues. CDR3 sequence reads: CASSGGLGLEETQYF. The DNA of the CDR3 is TGTGCCAGCAGCGGAGGCTTGGGACTGGAAGAGACCCAGTACTTC.

CDR3 loop: CASSFPGRRTEAFF. CDR3 bases: TGCGCCAGCAGCTTTCCAGGGAGGAGGACTGAAGCTTTCTTT. The chain employs TRBV5-1 and TRBJ1-1; the D gene is possibly TRBD1 (5 bases). Trimming removed 2 bases from V and 5 bases from J, with 13 bases in between. The CDR3 is made up of 14 amino acids. Germline CDR1 is SGHRS and CDR2 is YFSETQ.

V is TRBV28 and J is TRBJ2-2, with TRBD1 matching 10 bases. The CDR3 extends over 15 amino acids. V dropped 10 bases and J dropped 8; count of bases not matched to a gene: 13. Germline lookup yields CDR1 MDHEN and CDR2 SYDVKM. DNA of the CDR3: TGTGCCACCTCAACCCAGGGACAGGGGAAGGGGGAGCTGTTTTTT. Its protein product is CATSTQGQGKGELFF.

The rearrangement uses TRBV5-1 and TRBJ1-4, with a weak D call TRBD1 (5 bases). This CDR3 region has 16 residues. V was trimmed by 4 bases and J by 4 bases, leaving 17 bases between them. CDR1 is SGHRS, CDR2 YFSETQ, per germline. The CDR3 is CASSPTPGLINEKLFF. The DNA for the CDR3 is TGCGCCAGCAGCCCTACCCCGGGACTGATTAATGAAAAACTGTTTTTT. The complete variable domain, with remaining parts taken from reference TRBV5-1 and TRBJ1-4, reads KAGVTQTPRYLIKTRGQQVTLSCSPISGHRSVSWYQQTPGQGLQFLFEYFSETQRNKGNFPGRFSGRQFSNSRSEMNVSTLELGDSALYLCASSPTPGLINEKLFFGSGTQLSVL.

This clone was observed a single time. The gene calls are TRBV5-4 and TRBJ1-3; no clear D. V gave up 0 bases and J gave up 0 bases, with 10 bases separating them. The CDR3 consists of 16 residues. The germline gives CDR1 SGHNT, CDR2 YYREEE (reference sequence). The CDR3 bases are TGTGCCAGCAGCTTGGAGATAGAAAGCTCTGGAAACACCATATATTTT. As protein: CASSLEIESSGNTIYF.

This sequence joins TRBV7-3 and TRBJ2-2; 11 nucleotides agree with TRBD2. Germline-derived CDR1 and CDR2 are SGHTA and FQGTGA. This CDR3 comprises 18 residues. V was pared by 3 bases and J by 2 bases, with 8 bases of the junction left unmatched. CDR3 in DNA: TGTGCCAGCAGCTTCCTCCCCGGGACTAGCGGAAACACCGGGGAGCTGTTTTTT. This gives the protein CASSFLPGTSGNTGELFF.

The rearrangement uses TRBV15 and TRBJ2-5; 7 bases map to TRBD2. Trimming took 0 bases from V and 5 from J; bases not matched to a gene: 6. This CDR3 contains 15 residues. In germline, CDR1 is LNHNV, CDR2 YYDKDF (reference sequence). CDR3 sequence: CATSRDVGRGETQYF. The DNA of the CDR3 is TGTGCCACCAGCAGAGATGTGGGGCGGGGGGAGACCCAGTACTTC. Full variable domain (outside the CDR3, taken from reference TRBV15 and TRBJ2-5): DAMVIQNPRYQVTQFGKPVTLSCSQTLNHNVMYWYQQKSSQAPKLLFHYYDKDFNNEADTPDNFQSRRPNTSFCFLDIRSPGLGDTAMYLCATSRDVGRGETQYFGPGTRLLVL.

The V and J genes are TRBV9 and TRBJ2-1; TRBD2 matches at 10 bases. CDR3 size: 18 residues. After removal of 2 bases from V and 0 bases from J, the junction contained 8 bases not matched to a gene. Germline V gene sequence: CDR1 SGDLS, CDR2 YYNGEE. CDR3 bases: TGTGCCAGCAGCGTCGGACTAGCGGAGATGAGCTCCTACAATGAGCAGTTCTTC. It codes for CASSVGLAEMSSYNEQFF.

V usage is TRBV5-1 and J usage is TRBJ2-3; 10 bases fit TRBD2. Unmatched junction bases numbered 5, after V lost 1 base and J lost 6 bases. Germline values: CDR1 SGHRS, CDR2 YFSETQ. This CDR3 has 15 amino acids. The CDR3 region has the DNA TGCGCCAGCAGCTTGCTAGCGGGAGTGACGGATACGCAGTATTTT. Encoded protein: CASSLLAGVTDTQYF.